Sequencing of this T cell receptor beta chain was carried out in a study of T-cell reconstitution after alpha-beta-depleted transplantation in children. Study-level findings and limits: Two months or so post-transplant, alpha-beta T cells reportedly derived from several hundred expanded graft clones. Newly generated T cells supplied most T-cell counts and diversity one year post-transplant.

This clonotype came up many times. Its antigen is unknown. Preparing the TCRbeta library involved the use of unique molecular identifiers. TCRdb reprocessed the PCR reads with MiXCR, giving one entry per CDR3 protein. The repertoire has 200,000 or so distinct CDR3 sequences, 5.5% to 7% of them found once; the top ten carry under 6%. The germline CDR1 and CDR2 sequences are MGHDK and SYGVNS. This CDR3 contains 14 residues. Trimming took 5 bases from V and 0 from J, leaving 11 bases between them. This chain links TRBV25-1 with TRBJ2-7; a possible D gene is TRBD1 (5 bases). The receptor was derived from a girl less than two years old with combined immunodeficiency, due to receive a stem cell transplant. The specimen was PBMCs, collected before TCRalphabeta/CD19-depleted stem cell transplant. The CDR3 reads CASSTQDSSYEQYF. In nucleotides, the CDR3 is TGTGCCAGCAGTACACAGGATAGCTCCTACGAGCAGTACTTC.